A selection of T cell receptor beta chains follows, all from one sample in a study of OX40 agonist ivuxolimab in advanced cancers. Using immunoSEQ multiplex PCR, the repertoire was profiled, and TCRdb retains in-frame clones only, with some absent. The data contain 75,000 to 90,000 clones, around 85% of them singletons. The sample in question was CD4+ or CD8+ T cells sorted from blood, obtained in a trial of the OX40 agonist ivuxolimab. The source is an adult with an advanced solid tumor such as melanoma, head and neck, liver or kidney cancer. The CDR3 runs from the conserved cysteine through the conserved F or W. A D gene is named only where the DNA matches it firmly. Clone size is not always given. Where it is, it says once, few, many or a class for expanded clones.

D gene	J gene	clone size	V gene	CDR3 protein	CDR3 DNA
.	TRBJ1-5	once	TRBV27	CASSDTPVGNQPQHF	TGTGCCAGCAGTGACACCCCTGTCGGCAATCAGCCCCAGCATTTT
.	TRBJ2-7	.	TRBV30	CACHTGSRYEQYF	TGTGCCTGCCATACAGGGAGCCGCTACGAGCAGTACTTC
TRBD1	TRBJ1-2	few	TRBV19	CASSLRDRIFRVYGYTF	TGTGCCAGTAGTCTCCGGGACAGGATCTTTCGGGTGTATGGCTACACCTTC
TRBD1	TRBJ2-3	.	TRBV10-3	CAIGGQGADTQYF	TGTGCCATCGGGGGACAGGGGGCAGATACGCAGTATTTT
.	TRBJ2-1	.	TRBV9	CASSSPGWHRNEQFF	TGTGCCAGCAGCTCCCCAGGGTGGCACCGCAATGAGCAGTTCTTC
.	TRBJ2-6	.	TRBV12-5	CASGSKAGPWANVLTF	TGTGCTAGTGGTTCGAAGGCAGGCCCTTGGGCCAACGTCCTGACTTTC
.	TRBJ1-1	medium-sized	TRBV20-1	CSASLGDEAFF	TGCAGTGCTAGCCTGGGGGACGAAGCTTTCTTT
.	TRBJ1-1	.	TRBV6-5	CASSYGGSTEAFF	TGTGCCAGCAGTTACGGGGGGAGCACTGAAGCTTTCTTT
.	TRBJ1-6	.	TRBV6-5	CASSYSQYDSPLHF	TGTGCCAGCAGTTACTCCCAATATGATTCACCCCTCCACTTT
TRBD2	TRBJ2-3	.	TRBV4-1	CASSQGLAGGQDTQYF	TGCGCCAGCAGCCAAGGACTAGCGGGAGGGCAAGATACGCAGTATTTT
TRBD2	TRBJ2-5	.	TRBV6-5	CASTAREGGFKTQYF	TGTGCCAGCACCGCACGGGAGGGGGGCTTTAAGACCCAGTACTTC
.	TRBJ1-5	.	TRBV7-2	CASSANQAGNAQPQHF	TGTGCCAGCAGCGCGAACCAAGCAGGGAACGCTCAGCCCCAGCATTTT
.	TRBJ2-3	.	TRBV7-9	CASSLQAYTQYF	TGTGCCAGCAGCTTACAGGCTTATACGCAGTATTTT
TRBD2	TRBJ2-1	.	TRBV5-1	CASSLSSSGYDNEQFF	TGCGCCAGCAGCTTGTCCTCTAGCGGTTATGACAATGAGCAGTTCTTC
.	TRBJ2-7	.	TRBV7-3	CASSPREGYEQYF	TGTGCCAGCAGCCCGCGAGAAGGCTACGAGCAGTACTTC
TRBD2	TRBJ2-3	few	TRBV4-1	CASSQRASGGAADTQYF	TGCGCCAGCAGTCAGAGGGCTAGCGGGGGGGCAGCAGATACGCAGTATTTT
.	TRBJ1-1	.	TRBV16	CASIFEEGVVEAFF	TGTGCCAGCATCTTTGAGGAGGGGGTGGTTGAAGCTTTCTTT
TRBD1	TRBJ2-1	.	TRBV29-1	CSVDPPTGAYNEQFF	TGCAGCGTTGACCCCCCGACAGGGGCCTACAATGAGCAGTTCTTC
.	TRBJ2-4	.	TRBV9	CASSVGTAGPKNIQYF	TGTGCCAGCAGCGTAGGGACAGCCGGTCCAAAAAACATTCAGTACTTC
.	TRBJ2-1	.	TRBV7-2	CASSFPQGLDEQFF	TGTGCCAGCAGCTTCCCGCAAGGGTTGGATGAGCAGTTCTTC
TRBD1	TRBJ1-2	.	TRBV19	CASSGETGAYGYTF	TGTGCCAGTAGTGGAGAGACAGGGGCCTATGGCTACACCTTC
.	TRBJ2-7	.	TRBV18	CASSPPEEYEQYF	TGTGCCAGCTCACCGCCGGAGGAATACGAGCAGTACTTC
.	TRBJ2-2	.	TRBV11-1	CASRILPGELFF	TGTGCCAGCAGAATTCTTCCCGGGGAGCTGTTTTTT
TRBD1	TRBJ1-2	.	TRBV2	CASNREDRGANYGYTF	TGTGCCAGCAACAGAGAGGACAGGGGAGCTAACTATGGCTACACCTTC
TRBD2	TRBJ2-1	.	TRBV7-9	CASSRSGGAVNEQFF	TGTGCCAGCAGCCGTAGCGGGGGGGCCGTTAATGAGCAGTTCTTC
.	TRBJ2-3	.	TRBV10-1	CASSPGNGGGTDTQYF	TGCGCCAGCAGTCCAGGGAACGGAGGGGGAACAGATACGCAGTATTTT
.	TRBJ1-2	many	TRBV5-1	CASSLDWGLGGYTF	TGCGCCAGCAGCTTGGACTGGGGGTTGGGTGGCTACACCTTC
.	TRBJ1-4	.	TRBV6-5	CASSPGEARSEKLFF	TGTGCCAGCAGTCCCGGAGAGGCAAGGAGTGAAAAACTGTTTTTT
.	TRBJ1-3	.	TRBV5-4	CASHTKGVTGNTIYF	TGTGCCAGCCACACCAAGGGGGTGACTGGAAACACCATATATTTT
.	TRBJ2-1	.	TRBV7-8	CASTLIGLENNEQFF	TGTGCCAGCACATTGATTGGGCTAGAGAACAATGAGCAGTTCTTC
TRBD1	TRBJ2-7	.	TRBV19	CASSVFPGQGTYEQYF	TGTGCCAGTAGTGTTTTCCCGGGACAGGGGACCTACGAGCAGTACTTC
TRBD2	TRBJ2-7	.	TRBV6-6	CASTSTSGSFYEQYF	TGTGCCAGCACCTCGACTAGCGGGAGTTTCTACGAGCAGTACTTC
TRBD1	TRBJ2-6	.	TRBV30	CAWTRQGGGANVLTF	TGTGCCTGGACTCGACAGGGGGGAGGGGCCAACGTCCTGACTTTC
TRBD2	TRBJ2-3	once	TRBV14	CASSPGTSGADTQYF	TGTGCCAGCAGCCCTGGGACTAGCGGCGCAGATACGCAGTATTTT
.	TRBJ1-2	.	TRBV7-9	CASSLGAAVYGYTF	TGTGCCAGCAGCTTAGGGGCAGCCGTCTATGGCTACACCTTC
.	TRBJ2-7	once	TRBV13	CASSLGFSGLPLGEQYF	TGTGCCAGCAGCTTAGGGTTTAGTGGACTACCTCTCGGGGAGCAGTACTTC
.	TRBJ2-5	.	TRBV30	CAWATAFQETQYF	TGTGCCTGGGCGACAGCTTTCCAAGAGACCCAGTACTTC
.	TRBJ2-3	.	TRBV7-3	CASSLSQVEDTQYF	TGTGCCAGCAGCTTAAGCCAGGTCGAAGATACGCAGTATTTT
.	TRBJ1-4	.	TRBV7-9	CASSFTGLSNEKLFF	TGTGCCAGCAGCTTTACAGGCTTATCTAATGAAAAACTGTTTTTT
.	TRBJ1-5	.	TRBV6-5	CASSYVNSNQPQHF	TGTGCCAGCAGTTACGTGAATAGCAATCAGCCCCAGCATTTT
TRBD2	TRBJ2-5	.	TRBV5-4	CASSASGLAGVETQYF	TGTGCCAGCAGCGCGTCGGGACTAGCGGGGGTAGAGACCCAGTACTTC
.	TRBJ2-3	.	TRBV30	CAWSVQGGTDTQYF	TGTGCCTGGAGTGTACAGGGTGGCACAGATACGCAGTATTTT
.	TRBJ1-1	.	TRBV7-6	CASSLGLERGTEAFF	TGTGCCAGCAGCTTAGGGTTAGAGCGAGGCACTGAAGCTTTCTTT
.	TRBJ1-1	.	TRBV19	CASREGSTEAFF	TGTGCCAGTCGCGAGGGCTCCACTGAAGCTTTCTTT
.	TRBJ1-1	.	TRBV9	CASSANGGRISEAFF	TGTGCCAGCAGCGCCAACGGGGGGAGGATTTCTGAAGCTTTCTTT
.	TRBJ1-2	.	TRBV5-1	CASSYGGDYGYTF	TGCGCCAGCAGCTATGGGGGTGACTATGGCTACACCTTC
TRBD2	TRBJ2-3	.	TRBV7-9	CASSLGLAGESDTQYF	TGTGCCAGCAGCCTGGGACTAGCGGGAGAATCGGATACGCAGTATTTT
.	TRBJ1-5	.	TRBV15	CATSRGGELQPQHF	TGTGCCACCAGCAGGGGGGGGGAGCTACAGCCCCAGCATTTT
TRBD1	TRBJ1-5	.	TRBV6-6	CASSYGQGVWQPQHF	TGTGCCAGCAGTTACGGACAGGGTGTGTGGCAGCCCCAGCATTTT
TRBD1	TRBJ1-1	.	TRBV6-5	CASSYRTGEAFF	TGTGCCAGCAGTTACCGGACAGGTGAAGCTTTCTTT
.	TRBJ1-3	.	TRBV2	CASSPGHFSGNTIYF	TGTGCCAGCAGCCCCGGACACTTCTCTGGAAACACCATATATTTT